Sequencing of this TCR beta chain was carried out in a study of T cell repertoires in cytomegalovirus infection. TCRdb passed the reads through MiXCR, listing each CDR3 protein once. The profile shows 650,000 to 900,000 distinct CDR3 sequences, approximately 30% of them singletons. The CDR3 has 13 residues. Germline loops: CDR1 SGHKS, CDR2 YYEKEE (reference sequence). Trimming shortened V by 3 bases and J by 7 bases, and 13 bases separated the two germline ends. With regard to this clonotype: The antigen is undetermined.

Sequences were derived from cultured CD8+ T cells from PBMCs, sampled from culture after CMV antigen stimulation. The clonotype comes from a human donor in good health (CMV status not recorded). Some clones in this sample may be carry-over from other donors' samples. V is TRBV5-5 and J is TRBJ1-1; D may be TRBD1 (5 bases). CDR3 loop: CASSSELGGEAFF. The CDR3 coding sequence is TGTGCCAGCAGCTCTGAGTTGGGGGGTGAAGCTTTCTTT.